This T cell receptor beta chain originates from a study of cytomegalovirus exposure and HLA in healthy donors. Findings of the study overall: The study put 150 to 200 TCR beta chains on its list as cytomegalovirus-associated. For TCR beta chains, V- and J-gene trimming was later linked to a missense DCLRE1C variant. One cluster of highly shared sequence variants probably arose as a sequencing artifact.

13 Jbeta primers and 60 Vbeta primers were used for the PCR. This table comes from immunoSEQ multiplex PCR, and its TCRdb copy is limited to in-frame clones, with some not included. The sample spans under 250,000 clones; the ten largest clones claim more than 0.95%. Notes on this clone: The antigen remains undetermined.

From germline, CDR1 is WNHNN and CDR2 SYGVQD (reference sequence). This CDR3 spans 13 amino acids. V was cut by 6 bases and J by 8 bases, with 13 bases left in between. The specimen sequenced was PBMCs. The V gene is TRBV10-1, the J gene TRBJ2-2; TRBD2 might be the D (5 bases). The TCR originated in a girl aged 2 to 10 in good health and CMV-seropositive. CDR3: CASSAGGSGELFF. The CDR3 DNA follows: TGCGCCAGCAGCGCGGGCGGGTCGGGGGAGCTGTTTTTT.